This entry lists 19 T cell receptor beta chains sequenced from one sample in a study of cytomegalovirus exposure and HLA in healthy donors. PCR used 60 Vbeta primers and 13 Jbeta primers. Measured with immunoSEQ multiplex PCR; TCRdb has only the in-frame clones, and not every one. This table holds roughly 150,000 clones, around 63% found once. Sequencing input: PBMCs. These receptors all stem from a human donor in good health.

This chain uses TRBV4-1 with TRBJ2-1; 8 bases fit TRBD2. J gave up 2 bases and V 4 bases, and 1 base lay outside the gene matches. CDR1 is MGHRA, CDR2 YSYEKL, per germline. This CDR3 region has 14 residues. The CDR3 DNA sequence: TGCGCCAGCAGCCGGCGGGAGGCCTACAATGAGCAGTTCTTC. Translating gives CASSRREAYNEQFF.

The V call is TRBV6-5, the J call TRBJ2-7; 9 bases are a match to TRBD1. Unmatched junction bases numbered 10, after V lost 2 bases and J lost 5 bases. The CDR3 length is 16 residues. From germline, CDR1 is MNHEY and CDR2 SVGAGI. As DNA, the CDR3 is TGTGCCAGCAGTTACACAGGGACAGGGTTTTCCCACGAGCAGTACTTC. Protein: CASSYTGTGFSHEQYF.

The V call is TRBV28, the J call TRBJ2-7; a weak D match, TRBD1 (5 bases). Trimming shortened V by 4 bases and J by 7 bases, and 20 bases separated the two germline ends. Germline V gene lookup returns CDR1 MDHEN and CDR2 SYDVKM. The CDR3 sequence is 15 residues long. The CDR3 reads CASSSQGQPGREQYF. CDR3 DNA sequence: TGTGCCAGCAGTTCCCAGGGTCAGCCTGGTAGGGAGCAGTACTTC.

This clone was recorded only once. The rearrangement links TRBV9 to TRBJ2-2; 10 positions agree with TRBD2. CDR3 length: 15 residues. V lost 3 bases and J lost 3; bases outside the gene matches: 2. Per the germline V gene, CDR1 is SGDLS and CDR2 is YYNGEE. CDR3: CASSGGTSDTGELFF. In DNA, the CDR3 is TGTGCCAGCAGCGGCGGGACTAGCGACACCGGGGAGCTGTTTTTT.

The chain has TRBV11-3 and TRBJ2-2, with a possible D match to TRBD1 (6 bases). Trimming left V 6 bases short and J 0 bases short, with 8 bases between. CDR1 is SGHNT and CDR2 is YENEEA in the germline V gene. This CDR3 spans 14 amino acids. The CDR3 spells CASRQGTNTGELFF. In DNA form, the CDR3 reads TGTGCCAGCAGGCAGGGGACGAACACCGGGGAGCTGTTTTTT.

J is TRBJ2-3 and V is TRBV5-8, with TRBD2 matching over 12 bases. The germline V gene has CDR1 SGHTS and CDR2 YDEGEE. J was trimmed by 2 bases and V by 2 bases; bases with no gene match: 15. The CDR3 covers 20 residues. Here the CDR3 reads CASSFLIVLAGGIITDTQYF. In nucleotides, the CDR3 is TGTGCCAGCAGCTTCCTAATTGTGCTAGCGGGAGGGATAATCACAGATACGCAGTATTTT.

V usage is TRBV5-1 and J usage is TRBJ2-2; TRBD2 might be the D (6 bases). Germline V CDR1 and CDR2: SGHRS, YFSETQ. There are 15 residues in the CDR3. The germline V and J ends were trimmed by 3 bases and 3 bases, with 12 bases remaining between them. The CDR3: CASSYGGGDTGELFF. The CDR3 nucleotides read TGCGCCAGCAGCTATGGGGGAGGAGACACCGGGGAGCTGTTTTTT.

The chain combines TRBV4-1 with TRBJ2-7; D is perhaps TRBD2 (7 bases). This CDR3 is built from 16 residues. V was shortened by 4 bases and J by 7 bases, with 23 bases between the two germline ends. CDR1 and CDR2 from the germline V gene are MGHRA and YSYEKL. CDR3 coding DNA: TGCGCCAGCAGCCGGGGGGGCTCGGGAAATCCGGGGGAGCAGTACTTC. It is translated as CASSRGGSGNPGEQYF.

The chain is built from TRBV6-1 and TRBJ2-3; D uncertain. V was trimmed by 6 bases and J by 0 bases, leaving 4 bases between them. Germline CDR1 and CDR2: MNHNS and SASEGT. CDR3 size: 12 residues. CDR3 nucleotides: TGTGCCAGCAGAGCTAGCACAGATACGCAGTATTTT. This codes for CASRASTDTQYF.

J is TRBJ2-7 and V is TRBV5-6; 12 nucleotides match TRBD1. This CDR3 region has 16 residues. Germline V lookup: CDR1 SGHDT, CDR2 YYEEEE. V dropped 4 bases and J dropped 0; count of bases not matched to a gene: 5. The CDR3 spells CASSGGTGGFSYEQYF. The CDR3 coding sequence is TGTGCCAGCAGCGGAGGGACAGGGGGCTTCTCCTACGAGCAGTACTTC.

This clone was observed a handful of times. This chain uses TRBV7-8 with TRBJ1-2; tentative D call: TRBD1 (5 bases). This CDR3 contains 15 residues. The germline V and J ends were trimmed by 1 base and 4 bases, with 13 bases remaining between them. Germline V gene lookup returns CDR1 SGHVS and CDR2 FQNEAQ. The CDR3 bases are TGTGCCAGCAGCTTAGGGGAGGGGTCTGGCTATGGCTACACCTTC. It yields the protein CASSLGEGSGYGYTF.

The chain is built from TRBV6-1 and TRBJ1-3; no clear D. V gave up 3 bases and J gave up 4 bases, with 7 bases separating them. Germline V gives CDR1 MNHNS, CDR2 SASEGT. This CDR3 is built from 13 residues. The CDR3 loop is CASSDTGGNTIYF. The CDR3, as DNA: TGTGCCAGCAGTGACACGGGGGGAAACACCATATATTTT.

DNA of the CDR3: TGTGCCAGCAGCCGCTCTAGCGGGAGGACCTACGAGCAGTACTTC. Encoded protein: CASSRSSGRTYEQYF. The rearrangement joins TRBV14 to TRBJ2-7; TRBD2 aligns across 11 bases. This CDR3 region has 15 residues. Trimming at V came to 4 bases and at J to 2 bases, leaving 4 bases not matched to a gene. Germline CDR1 and CDR2: SGHDN and FVKESK.

The gene calls are TRBV6-1 and TRBJ2-7; D is ambiguous. The V and J ends lost 5 bases and 0 bases respectively, with 8 bases between them. There are 13 residues in the CDR3. The germline gives CDR1 MNHNS, CDR2 SASEGT. CDR3 DNA: TGTGCCAGCAGTACACAGAGCTCCTACGAGCAGTACTTC. Translation: CASSTQSSYEQYF.

The rearrangement links TRBV27 to TRBJ2-7; 7 bases match TRBD1. Looked up from germline, CDR1 is MNHEY and CDR2 is SMNVEV (reference sequence). The CDR3 has 16 amino acids. V was pared by 4 bases and J by 6 bases, with 15 bases of the junction left unmatched. CDR3 coding DNA: TGTGCCAGCAGTTCTCCCAACCCGGGACAGAGATCCGAGCAGTACTTC. Its protein product is CASSSPNPGQRSEQYF.

J is TRBJ2-2 and V is TRBV5-4; no clear D. Trimming took off 3 bases at V and 4 bases at J, with 7 bases between the two ends. The CDR3 runs 13 residues. Germline CDR1 and CDR2: SGHNT and YYREEE (reference sequence). The CDR3 coding sequence is TGTGCCAGCAGCTCTAGTATCACCGGGGAGCTGTTTTTT. It codes for CASSSSITGELFF.

The CDR3 is CASSQVGRGSVEQFF. CDR3 in DNA: TGCGCCAGCAGCCAAGTAGGCAGGGGTTCGGTTGAGCAGTTCTTC. The chain carries TRBV4-1 and TRBJ2-1, with D possibly TRBD1 on 6 matching bases. Looked up from germline, CDR1 is MGHRA and CDR2 is YSYEKL. V dropped 1 base and J dropped 9 bases, with 16 bases sitting between them. The CDR3 consists of 15 residues.

The chain employs TRBV15 and TRBJ2-1; D is possibly TRBD1 (6 bases). The V gene's germline CDR1 is LNHNV and CDR2 YYDKDF (reference sequence). V lost 0 bases, J lost 6 bases, and 9 bases lay in between. CDR3 length: 14 amino acids. The CDR3 DNA follows: TGTGCCACCAGCAGAGATACAGGGTCCAATGAGCAGTTCTTC. Translated, it gives CATSRDTGSNEQFF.

The J gene is TRBJ1-5, the V gene TRBV27, with D uncertain. V was trimmed by 4 bases and J by 2 bases, leaving 9 bases between them. The CDR3 extends over 14 amino acids. Germline V lookup: CDR1 MNHEY, CDR2 SMNVEV (reference sequence). In nucleotides, the CDR3 is TGTGCCAGCAGTTACGGGGATGGCAATCAGCCCCAGCATTTT. Its protein product is CASSYGDGNQPQHF.